Shown below are 29 T cell receptor beta chains from a single sample sequenced in a study of regulatory T cells in long-lasting Graves disease. Stated time point: newly diagnosed GD, antithyroid drugs for less than 3 months. RNA from PBMCs was the source of the TCR library. Researchers made TCR beta libraries by using iRepertoire HTBI primers and running Arm-PCR on CDR3 regions. MiXCR, run by TCRdb on the multiplex PCR reads, gives a single entry per CDR3 protein. The sample contains roughly 520,000 distinct CDR3 sequences, around 12% of which appear only once. The data also belong to a second study, concerning T cells in Graves' hyperthyroidism and ophthalmopathy.

The material was peripheral blood mononuclear cells (PBMCs), obtained at new diagnosis, from a patient treated with antithyroid drugs. The receptors here all came from a woman in her twenties or thirties with Graves disease.

This chain uses TRBV7-9 with TRBJ2-5, with 10 bases lining up with TRBD2. The CDR3 loop spans 15 amino acids. After removal of 0 bases from V and 3 bases from J, the junction contained 1 base not matched to a gene. The germline CDR1 and CDR2 sequences are SEHNR and FQNEAQ (reference sequence). CDR3 DNA: TGTGCCAGCAGCTTAGCGGGACTAGCGAAAGAGACCCAGTACTTC. It encodes CASSLAGLAKETQYF. Combining the CDR3 with reference TRBV7-9 and TRBJ2-5 gives the whole variable domain DTGVSQNPRHKITKRGQNVTFRCDPISEHNRLYWYRQTLGQGPEFLTYFQNEAQLEKSRLLSDRFSAERPKGSFSTLEIQRTEQGDSAMYLCASSLAGLAKETQYFGPGTRLLVL.

This clonotype was counted ten times or more. The V gene is TRBV6-1, the J gene TRBJ2-1; 8 bases match TRBD2. The germline CDR1 and CDR2 sequences are MNHNS and SASEGT. The J segment lost 0 bases and the V segment lost 6 bases, leaving 7 bases of the junction unmatched. The length of the CDR3 is 16 residues. The CDR3 coding sequence is TGTGCCAGCAGACCAAGCGGGAGAAGCTCCTACAATGAGCAGTTCTTC. Translating it yields CASRPSGRSSYNEQFF.

The chain joins TRBV7-8 to TRBJ2-5, with D uncertain. CDR1 and CDR2 (germline): SGHVS, FQNEAQ. Deletions cut 7 bases from V and 4 bases from J, with 10 bases between. This CDR3 is 12 amino acids long. The CDR3 DNA reads TGTGCCAGCAAGCTGTGGGGAGAGACCCAGTACTTC. It is translated as CASKLWGETQYF.

On this clonotype itself: Possible read error: a much larger clone is one base away. The V and J genes are TRBV27 and TRBJ2-1; 8 bases are shared with TRBD2. The CDR3 covers 14 residues. Germline lookup yields CDR1 MNHEY and CDR2 SMNVEV (reference sequence). DNA for the CDR3: TGTGCCGGCAGAAGGCCGGGACTAGTCGTGGAGCAGTTCTTC. Translated, it gives CAGRRPGLVVEQFF.

Many counts were recorded for this clonotype. The V and J genes are TRBV2 and TRBJ1-2; 8 bases agree with TRBD1. CDR1 is SNHLY, CDR2 FYNNEI, per germline. CDR3 size: 14 residues. Trimming removed 4 bases from V and 2 bases from J; junction bases left unmatched: 3. CDR3 sequence reads: CASSARQGNYGYTF. DNA of the CDR3: TGTGCCAGCAGTGCGAGACAGGGGAACTATGGCTACACCTTC.

This clonotype was counted many times. This chain uses TRBV3-1 with TRBJ2-3; D unclear. From germline, CDR1 is LGHDT and CDR2 YNNKEL (reference sequence). This CDR3 is built from 11 residues. V was pared by 5 bases and J by 10 bases, with 10 bases between. As DNA, the CDR3 is TGTGCCAGCAGCGACCTTGGGGCGCAGTATTTT. Translation gives CASSDLGAQYF.

Ten or more counts support this clonotype. The genes are TRBV6-5 and TRBJ2-6; TRBD1 matches at 8 bases. From germline, CDR1 is MNHEY and CDR2 SVGAGI. This CDR3 comprises 16 residues. The ends lost 0 bases at V and 4 bases at J; junction bases unmatched: 2. The CDR3 here is CASSYSRGPGANVLTF. The CDR3 DNA sequence: TGTGCCAGCAGTTACTCCAGGGGGCCCGGGGCCAACGTCCTGACTTTC.

The chain uses TRBV20-1 and TRBJ2-7; 8 bases are shared with TRBD1. The CDR3 contains 15 residues. Germline V gives CDR1 DFQATT, CDR2 SNEGSKA (reference sequence). V shed 1 base and J 0 bases; nucleotides not matched to a gene: 5. The CDR3 DNA reads TGCAGTGCTAGAGGTGGACAGGGCCTCTCCTACGAGCAGTACTTC. Its translation: CSARGGQGLSYEQYF.

In its sample, this clonotype was seen many times. The V gene is TRBV5-6, the J gene TRBJ2-1; tentatively, D is TRBD2 (6 bases). The germline V gene encodes CDR1 SGHDT and CDR2 YYEEEE. The CDR3 runs to 16 residues. The V end was cut by 4 bases, the J end by 6 bases, with 20 bases between. CDR3 DNA sequence: TGTGCCAGCAGCCCGGACGGGGGTCAGTCCAGCAATGAGCAGTTCTTC. Protein sequence: CASSPDGGQSSNEQFF. The full variable domain, its missing parts supplied by reference TRBV5-6 and TRBJ2-1, is DAGVTQSPTHLIKTRGQQVTLRCSPKSGHDTVSWYQQALGQGPQFIFQYYEEEERQRGNFPDRFSGHQFPNYSSELNVNALLLGDSALYLCASSPDGGQSSNEQFFGPGTRLTVL.

This clonotype was seen at least ten times. The gene calls are TRBV24-1 and TRBJ2-2, with 10 bases fitting TRBD2. The CDR3 extends over 17 amino acids. Germline-derived CDR1 and CDR2 are KGHDR and SFDVKD. V dropped 4 bases and J dropped 5; count of bases not matched to a gene: 9. CDR3 DNA sequence: TGTGCCACCAGTGAACTCGGGCTAGCGGGAGCGACCGGGGAGCTGTTTTTT. Translating gives CATSELGLAGATGELFF.

This clonotype was seen more than once but under ten times. This likely came from a read error, as a far larger clone is one base away. It is likely a read error, because the conserved phenylalanine at the end of the CDR3 is missing. The chain employs TRBV5-5 and TRBJ1-1; TRBD1 is a possible D gene (6 bases). V lost 2 bases and J lost 0, with 8 bases in between. From germline, CDR1 is SGHKS and CDR2 YYEKEE (reference sequence). This CDR3 comprises 14 residues. The CDR3 bases are TGTGCCAGCAGCTTTACAGGGTTGAACACTGAAGCTTTCCTT. It encodes CASSFTGLNTEAFL.

This clonotype appeared a few times. The rearrangement uses TRBV20-1 and TRBJ2-7; D might be TRBD2 (6 bases). The CDR3 runs to 15 residues. Germline CDR1 is DFQATT and CDR2 is SNEGSKA (reference sequence). The V end lost 0 bases, the J end lost 1 base, and 13 bases lay between the germline ends. DNA of the CDR3: TGCAGTGCTAGAGAGAGGCTAGCGACTTCCTACGAGCAGTACTTC. Translating gives CSARERLATSYEQYF.

This clonotype was observed many times. This chain uses TRBV7-3 with TRBJ1-3; 7 bases fit TRBD1. Germline trimming cut 5 bases from V and 2 bases from J; bases unmatched to any gene: 6. This CDR3 is 15 amino acids long. Per the germline V gene, CDR1 is SGHTA and CDR2 is FQGTGA. CDR3 region: CASSLRGTAGNTIYF. Written as DNA, the CDR3 is TGTGCCAGCAGCCTCCGGGGGACAGCTGGAAACACCATATATTTT.

The chain recombines TRBV7-9 with TRBJ2-1; D is uncertain. CDR3 size: 15 residues. V lost 7 bases and J 4 bases, leaving 17 bases between the germline ends. CDR1 and CDR2 from the germline V gene are SEHNR and FQNEAQ (reference sequence). The CDR3 here is CASTPQSDPYNEQFF. As DNA, the CDR3 is TGTGCCAGCACCCCGCAGAGTGACCCGTACAATGAGCAGTTCTTC.

This clonotype was seen at least ten times. The J gene is TRBJ1-4, the V gene TRBV4-1; a possible D gene is TRBD1 (6 bases). CDR1 is MGHRA, CDR2 YSYEKL, per germline. The CDR3 has 15 residues. With 1 base removed from V and 8 bases from J, the gap between germline ends came to 14 bases. CDR3 loop: CASSQVTGAREKLFF. The CDR3 nucleotides read TGCGCCAGCAGCCAAGTAACGGGGGCACGCGAAAAACTGTTTTTT.

As regards this clonotype: A much larger clone lies one base from this, so it may be a read error. The J gene is TRBJ2-7, the V gene TRBV20-1, with 8 nucleotides matching TRBD2. The junction had 9 bases not matched to a gene; V was cut back by 4 bases and J by 1 base. Germline V CDR1 and CDR2: DFQATT, SNEGSKA (reference sequence). The CDR3 is 15 residues long. Here the CDR3 reads CSAIRASGSSYEQYF. The CDR3 DNA sequence: TGCAGTGCTATACGAGCCAGCGGGAGTTCCTACGAGCAGTACTTC.

This chain joins TRBV6-9 and TRBJ2-1, with 7 bases identical to TRBD2. V shed 4 bases and J 4 bases; nucleotides not matched to a gene: 7. In germline, CDR1 is MNHGY, CDR2 SVAAGI. The CDR3 is 15 amino acids. The CDR3 DNA reads as TGTGCCAGCAGTTCCGCGGGCGGGAGATACAATGAGCAGTTCTTC. Its translation is CASSSAGGRYNEQFF.

This clonotype has ten or more counts. The chain carries TRBV15 and TRBJ2-1; TRBD1 aligns across 9 bases. The germline CDR1 and CDR2 sequences are LNHNV and YYDKDF (reference sequence). The J segment lost 4 bases and the V segment lost 5 bases, leaving 6 bases of the junction unmatched. The CDR3 loop spans 15 amino acids. CDR3 residues: CATSRTGGSYNEQFF. The CDR3 bases are TGTGCCACCAGCCGTACAGGGGGCTCGTACAATGAGCAGTTCTTC.

This clonotype appeared many times. The J gene is TRBJ2-5, the V gene TRBV30, with D tentatively TRBD2 (5 bases). CDR1 and CDR2 from the germline V gene are GTSNPN and SVGIG (reference sequence). Trimming shortened V by 4 bases and J by 2 bases, and 14 bases separated the two germline ends. The CDR3 length is 14 residues. CDR3 coding DNA: TGTGCCTGGAAACTCCGGACTGAACAAGAGACCCAGTACTTC. Protein product: CAWKLRTEQETQYF.

For this clonotype: A much larger clone sits a single nucleotide away, making a read error possible. The chain couples TRBV27 to TRBJ2-6; the D call may be TRBD1 or TRBD2 (5 bases each). Germline assignment: CDR1 MNHEY and CDR2 SMNVEV (reference sequence). The ends were cut back, 3 bases at V and 0 bases at J, with 12 bases in the middle. This CDR3 has 17 residues. This CDR3 is CASSLAGTLSGANVLTF. The CDR3 DNA is TGTGCCAGCAGTTTGGCCGGGACCCTCTCTGGGGCCAACGTCCTGACTTTC.

The genes are TRBV20-1 and TRBJ2-3; D not certain. Trimming removed 1 base from V and 2 bases from J, with 10 bases in between. Per the germline V gene, CDR1 is DFQATT and CDR2 is SNEGSKA (reference sequence). The CDR3 runs 14 residues. The CDR3 spells CSARGVLFTDTQYF. The DNA for the CDR3 is TGCAGTGCTAGAGGAGTACTATTCACAGATACGCAGTATTTT.

This clonotype was counted many times. The CDR3 reads CSVEVSSIAATGEQFF. The CDR3 nucleotides are TGCAGCGTTGAAGTTTCGAGCATTGCGGCTACTGGTGAGCAGTTCTTC. The J gene is TRBJ2-1, the V gene TRBV29-1, with D unclear. Germline loops: CDR1 SQVTM, CDR2 ANQGSEA. V gave up 1 base and J gave up 9 bases, with 22 bases separating them. This CDR3 comprises 16 residues.

This rearrangement joins TRBV6-1 to TRBJ2-7; 7 bases are a match to TRBD1. J gave up 5 bases and V 6 bases, and 7 bases lay outside the gene matches. The CDR3 sequence is 13 residues long. The germline CDR1 and CDR2 sequences are MNHNS and SASEGT. CDR3 nucleotides: TGTGCCAGCAGAACGACAGGGTTGGACGAGCAGTACTTC. Translation: CASRTTGLDEQYF.

This clonotype was picked up many times. The rearrangement uses TRBV20-1 and TRBJ1-1; the D is unclear. Trimming removed 3 bases from V and 1 base from J, with 12 bases in between. This CDR3 has 14 amino acids. Germline V gene lookup returns CDR1 DFQATT and CDR2 SNEGSKA (reference sequence). Here the CDR3 reads CSARRGGRNTEAFF. The CDR3 bases are TGCAGTGCTAGGCGGGGAGGACGGAACACTGAAGCTTTCTTT.

V and J are TRBV12-3 or TRBV12-4 and TRBJ2-3; D is unclear. This CDR3 is 19 amino acids long. V lost 7 bases and J 2 bases, leaving 28 bases between the germline ends. This chain's CDR3 is CASIVVGAWLSGPTDTQYF. The CDR3 nucleotides are TGTGCCAGCATTGTGGTGGGCGCTTGGCTCTCCGGGCCCACAGATACGCAGTATTTT.

This chain joins TRBV10-1 and TRBJ2-7; the match to TRBD1 covers 7 bases. Germline CDR1 is WNHNN and CDR2 is SYGVQD (reference sequence). Trimming cost V 5 bases and J 1 base; bases outside gene matches: 8. The CDR3 has 15 amino acids. The CDR3 protein is CASSPTPGQSYEQYF. DNA for the CDR3: TGCGCCAGCAGTCCGACCCCGGGACAGTCCTACGAGCAGTACTTC.

Ten or more counts support this clonotype. V and J are TRBV27 and TRBJ2-1, with a weak D call TRBD2 (6 bases). V dropped 5 bases and J dropped 0 bases, with 11 bases sitting between them. Germline-derived CDR1 and CDR2 are MNHEY and SMNVEV (reference sequence). The CDR3 length is 15 residues. CDR3 nucleotides: TGTGCCAGCAGTCCTTGGGACTCCTCCTACAATGAGCAGTTCTTC. It codes for CASSPWDSSYNEQFF.

This clonotype was counted ten times or more. CDR3 region: CASSLRRNQGVMNEQYF. In nucleotides, the CDR3 is TGTGCCAGCAGCTTACGACGGAACCAAGGGGTTATGAACGAGCAGTACTTC. This rearrangement joins TRBV5-6 to TRBJ2-7, with D tentatively TRBD1 (5 bases). Between the trimmed V and J ends, which lost 2 bases and 5 bases, there was a span of 23 bases. Germline values: CDR1 SGHDT, CDR2 YYEEEE. This CDR3 has 17 residues. The whole variable domain, remainder taken from reference TRBV5-6 and TRBJ2-7, is DAGVTQSPTHLIKTRGQQVTLRCSPKSGHDTVSWYQQALGQGPQFIFQYYEEEERQRGNFPDRFSGHQFPNYSSELNVNALLLGDSALYLCASSLRRNQGVMNEQYFGPGTRLTVT.

This chain links TRBV13 with TRBJ2-3, with TRBD2 matching 11 bases. The V and J ends lost 2 bases and 6 bases, in that order; junction bases with no gene match: 4. The CDR3 is made up of 15 amino acids. Per the germline V gene, CDR1 is PRHDT and CDR2 is FYEKMQ (reference sequence). CDR3 protein: CASSLTSGSLDTQYF. The CDR3 DNA follows: TGTGCCAGCAGCTTAACTAGCGGGAGCTTGGATACGCAGTATTTT.